This TCR beta chain was found in a study of CD8 T cells in Susac syndrome. Reverse transcription of about 0.45 to 1 ug RNA was carried out with random hexamers. TCR beta CDR3 was amplified by immunoSEQ multiplex PCR. This amplification extended across 54 Vbeta and 13 Jbeta segments. In TCRdb, the immunoSEQ multiplex PCR reads were re-called with MiXCR into one record per CDR3 protein. The sample carries 100,000 to 150,000 distinct CDR3 sequences, approximately 93% recorded once. Germline V gene sequence: CDR1 SGHRS, CDR2 YFSETQ. J was trimmed by 5 bases and V by 2 bases; bases with no gene match: 7. The CDR3 loop spans 15 amino acids. Through negative isolation, CD4+ and CD8+ T cells were obtained, while TEMRA cells were enriched using FACS.

The chain is built from TRBV5-1 and TRBJ2-3; 8 bases line up with TRBD2. The TCR originated in a human donor with multiple sclerosis. The sequenced sample consisted of CD8+ T cells from PBMCs. The CDR3 is CASSFSGRALDTQYF. The CDR3 region has the DNA TGCGCCAGCAGCTTCTCCGGGAGGGCCCTAGATACGCAGTATTTT.